This TCR beta chain was sequenced for a study of T cell responses to AZD1222 COVID-19 vaccine. Study-wide findings and caveats: Receipt of two AZD1222 doses was followed by a rise in Spike-specific TCR breadth and depth. The sample set comprised mostly white British donors with more females, and clonal diversity was possibly underestimated. Repertoires in all cases were sampled only once the peak T cell response had passed. Seropositive at baseline were only six AZD1222 recipients.

The CDR3 spans 12 residues. The V end lost 2 bases, the J end lost 5 bases, and 3 bases lay between the germline ends. Looked up from germline, CDR1 is ENHRY and CDR2 is SYGVKD. On this clone itself: Its specificity is unknown.

TCRdb's copy holds only in-frame clones and misses some; the assay was immunoSEQ multiplex PCR. The sample has tens of thousands of clones, roughly 83% seen once. The chain couples TRBV10-3 to TRBJ1-4; D remains ambiguous. This specimen consisted of peripheral blood, obtained 28 days after the second AZD1222 dose. This clonotype was sampled from an adult who received the AZD1222 COVID-19 vaccine. CDR3 bases: TGTGCCATCAGTGAGAGGAATGAAAAACTGTTTTTT. As protein: CAISERNEKLFF.